This TCR beta chain comes out of a study of blood T cells in healthy people across ages. Comment on this clonotype: Its matching antigen is unknown.

Trimming removed 3 bases from V and 6 bases from J, with 14 bases in between. The CDR3 has 14 amino acids. Germline V gene data show CDR1 as SGHAT and CDR2 as FQNNGV. Study-wide findings and caveats: The CMV status of each donor remained undetermined, and this could have confounded shifts in expanded clonotypes. It was not possible, with unsorted PBMCs, to conclusively compare naive and antigen-experienced cells.

Each donor supplied ten milliliters of peripheral blood. They isolated at least 6 million PBMCs from each sample. With a J-beta primer mix and a sample-barcoded 5' primer, a second PCR ran about 7 to 11 cycles. TCRdb itself ran the 5' RACE reads through MiXCR, one entry per CDR3 protein. The data contain about 1,800,000 distinct CDR3 sequences, roughly 28% of them singletons. The source is a woman aged 25-40 years in good health. The specimen sequenced was blood. The chain combines TRBV11-2 with TRBJ1-2; D not certain. In nucleotides, the CDR3 is TGTGCCAGCAGCTTGGACGTAGCGGTCGATGGCTACACCTTC. It specifies CASSLDVAVDGYTF.